This T cell receptor beta chain was captured in a study of control samples from healthy donors and cancer patients. The repertoire was sequenced with immunoSEQ multiplex PCR; TCRdb's copy has only in-frame clones and lacks some. The sample has 45,000 to 60,000 clones, 75% to 90% seen once. Unmatched junction bases numbered 6, after V lost 4 bases and J lost 7 bases. The CDR3 is 13 residues long. The germline V gene has CDR1 MNHNS and CDR2 SASEGT. The sequenced sample was PBMCs. This TCR was recovered from a man between 60 and 70 years old with head and neck cancer. The chain links TRBV6-1 to TRBJ2-7, with 8 bases identical to TRBD2. CDR3 loop: CASSVAGRGEQYF. CDR3 bases: TGTGCCAGCAGTGTAGCGGGGCGGGGGGAGCAGTACTTC.